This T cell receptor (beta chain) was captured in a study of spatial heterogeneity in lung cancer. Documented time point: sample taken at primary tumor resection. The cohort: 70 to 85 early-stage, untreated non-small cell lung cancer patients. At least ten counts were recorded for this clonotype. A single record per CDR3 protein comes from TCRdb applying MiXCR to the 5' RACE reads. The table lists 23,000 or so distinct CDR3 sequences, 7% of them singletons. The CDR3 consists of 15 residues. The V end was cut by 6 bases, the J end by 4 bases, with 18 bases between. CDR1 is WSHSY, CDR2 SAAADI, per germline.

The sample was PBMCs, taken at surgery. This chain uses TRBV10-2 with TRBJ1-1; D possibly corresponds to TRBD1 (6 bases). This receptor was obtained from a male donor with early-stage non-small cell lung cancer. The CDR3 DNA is TGCGCCAGCAGATCCGGGACAACACCGTTCACTGAAGCTTTCTTT. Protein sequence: CASRSGTTPFTEAFF.